A selection of T cell receptor beta chains follows, all from one sample in a study of shared clonotypes between healthy human individuals. The data were produced by immunoSEQ multiplex PCR, yet TCRdb's version contains in-frame clones alone and is incomplete. The sample yields roughly 2.6 million clones, just over 90% seen once. Sequenced sample: naive CD4+ T cells sorted from blood. Receptor source: a man in his late teens or twenties in good health. CDR3s leave out the opening cysteine and the closing phenylalanine or tryptophan. Each record gives: CDR3 length, clone size, V gene, CDR3 protein. Clone size is given for some rows only: seen once, a few or many times, or a class if the clone is expanded.

10 | . | TRBV7-9 | ASSGTVGGVF
11 | few | TRBV7-9 | ASSLDFGYGYT
11 | . | TRBV30 | AWYRLPSYEQY
14 | . | TRBV6-5 | ASSYSARDRPNGYT
13 | . | TRBV10-3 | AISPGPLGDEKLF
13 | . | TRBV9 | ASSDRDGRVETQY
14 | . | TRBV18 | ASSPTGVLSYNEQF
12 | . | TRBV9 | ASSPRGRNEKLF
10 | . | TRBV11-2 | ASSLFHREAF
9 | . | TRBV6-1 | ASSEFIEAF
13 | . | TRBV4-1 | ASSRDRYSNQPQH
14 | once | TRBV5-4 | ASSQVAGASTDTQY
13 | . | TRBV10-3 | AISESDTPGNTIY
12 | . | TRBV6-5 | ASTRPGQGGEQY
11 | . | TRBV2 | ASSEGGVGEQF
13 | . | TRBV10-2 | ASSSTSGRTETQY
16 | . | TRBV5-1 | ASSLAGGLAAFGDTQY
11 | . | TRBV7-3 | ASSFTRTDTQY
16 | . | TRBV16 | ASSRQRQAHLMNTEAF
10 | once | TRBV7-8 | ASSLWVSEQF
14 | . | TRBV4-3 | ASSQEGLGGPNEQF
12 | . | TRBV6-5 | ASSRRGDWGTQY
11 | . | TRBV2 | ASRHRQKETQY
14 | . | TRBV25-1 | ASSESSPSSYNEQF
13 | . | TRBV5-1 | ASSFRLAGYNEQF
14 | once | TRBV7-8 | ASSPPGQGFRDTQY
13 | . | TRBV7-2 | ASSPGSSNTGELF
13 | . | TRBV6-6 | ASSNPTSSYNEQF
14 | . | TRBV4-1 | ASSQVVTGGNQPQH
12 | . | TRBV27 | ASSFGVPDYGYT
12 | . | TRBV18 | ASSPRVYTDTQY
12 | . | TRBV6-1 | ASSRTANTGELF
12 | . | TRBV28 | ASSLRRLAYEQY
13 | . | TRBV27 | ASSLTQGLFHGYT
10 | . | TRBV11-3 | ASSSTGGTQY
12 | . | TRBV27 | ASSPGSGKYGYT